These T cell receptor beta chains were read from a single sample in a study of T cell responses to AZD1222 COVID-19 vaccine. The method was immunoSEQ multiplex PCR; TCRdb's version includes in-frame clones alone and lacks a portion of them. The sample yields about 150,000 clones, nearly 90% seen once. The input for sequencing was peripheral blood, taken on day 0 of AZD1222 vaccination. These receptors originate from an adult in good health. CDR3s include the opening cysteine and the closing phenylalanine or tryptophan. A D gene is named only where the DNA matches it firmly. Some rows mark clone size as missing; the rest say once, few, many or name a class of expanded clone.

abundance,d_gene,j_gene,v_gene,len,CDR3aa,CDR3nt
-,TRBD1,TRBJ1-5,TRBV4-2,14,CASSGRQGDWPQHF,TGTGCCAGCAGCGGCAGACAGGGGGACTGGCCCCAGCATTTT
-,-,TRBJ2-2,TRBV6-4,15,CASSRTEGGPGELFF,TGTGCCAGCAGCCGTACTGAGGGTGGTCCCGGGGAGCTGTTTTTT
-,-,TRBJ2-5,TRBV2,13,CASSPESWETQYF,TGTGCCAGCAGTCCCGAGAGCTGGGAGACCCAGTACTTC
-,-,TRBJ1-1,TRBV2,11,CASSDFTEAFF,TGTGCCAGCAGTGATTTCACTGAAGCTTTCTTT
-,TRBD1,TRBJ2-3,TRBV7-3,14,CASSLKGATDTQYF,TGTGCCAGCAGTCTTAAGGGGGCCACAGATACGCAGTATTTT
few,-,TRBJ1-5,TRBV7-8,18,CASSLVGQGEYSNQPQHF,TGTGCCAGCAGCCTAGTGGGCCAGGGAGAATATAGCAATCAGCCCCAGCATTTT
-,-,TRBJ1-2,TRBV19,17,CASSFADLKGTNYGYTF,TGTGCCAGTAGTTTTGCAGACTTAAAAGGTACTAACTATGGCTACACCTTC
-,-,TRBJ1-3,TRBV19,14,CASSSQGGGNTIYF,TGTGCCAGTAGCTCTCAGGGAGGAGGAAACACCATATATTTT
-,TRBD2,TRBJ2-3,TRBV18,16,CASADSGTSPTDTQYF,TGTGCCAGCGCGGACTCCGGGACTAGCCCCACAGATACGCAGTATTTT
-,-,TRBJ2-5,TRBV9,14,CASSVDGDQETQYF,TGTGCCAGCAGCGTAGACGGGGACCAAGAGACCCAGTACTTC
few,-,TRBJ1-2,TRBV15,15,CATSRAYGGESGYTF,TGTGCCACCAGCAGAGCGTATGGGGGCGAGAGTGGCTACACCTTC
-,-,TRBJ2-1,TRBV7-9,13,CASSYYGDNEQFF,TGTGCCAGCAGCTACTACGGGGACAATGAGCAGTTCTTC
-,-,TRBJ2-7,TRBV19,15,CASSIDSQQHYEQYF,TGTGCCAGTAGTATAGATTCCCAGCAGCACTACGAGCAGTACTTC
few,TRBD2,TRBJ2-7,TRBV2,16,CASSDGLAGDLYEQYF,TGTGCCAGCAGTGACGGGTTAGCGGGAGATCTCTACGAGCAGTACTTC
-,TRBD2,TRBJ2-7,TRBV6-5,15,CASSNSGLAGYEQYF,TGTGCCAGCAGTAACTCCGGACTAGCGGGTTACGAGCAGTACTTC
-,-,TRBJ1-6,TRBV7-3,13,CASRQGPESPLHF,TGTGCCAGCAGACAGGGTCCGGAGTCACCCCTCCACTTT
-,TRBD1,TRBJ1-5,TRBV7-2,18,CASSLTGAQSYSNQPQHF,TGTGCCAGCAGCTTAACAGGGGCACAGTCGTATAGCAATCAGCCCCAGCATTTT
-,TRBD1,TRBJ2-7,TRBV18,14,CASSPPGQPYEQYF,TGTGCCAGCTCACCACCGGGACAGCCCTACGAGCAGTACTTC
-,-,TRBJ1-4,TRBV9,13,CASSVSSNEKLFF,TGTGCCAGCAGCGTGAGCAGTAATGAAAAACTGTTTTTT
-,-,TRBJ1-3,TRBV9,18,CASSDPGGPSVYGNTIYF,TGTGCCAGCAGCGATCCGGGGGGACCCTCGGTGTATGGAAACACCATATATTTT
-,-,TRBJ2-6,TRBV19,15,CASMGSPGGANVLTF,TGTGCCAGTATGGGCAGTCCCGGAGGGGCCAACGTCCTGACTTTC
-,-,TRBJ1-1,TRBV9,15,CASSVDGQGNTEAFF,TGTGCCAGCAGTGTCGATGGCCAGGGGAACACTGAAGCTTTCTTT
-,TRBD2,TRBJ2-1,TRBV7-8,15,CASSFASGRRNEQFF,TGTGCCAGCAGCTTCGCTAGCGGGAGGAGGAATGAGCAGTTCTTC
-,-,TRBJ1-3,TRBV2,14,CASSEVYSGNTIYF,TGTGCCAGCAGTGAGGTTTACTCTGGAAACACCATATATTTT
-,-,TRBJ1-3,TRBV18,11,CASSPGDTIYF,TGTGCCAGCTCACCAGGGGACACCATATATTTT
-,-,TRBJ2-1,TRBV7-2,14,CASSLFERDNEQFF,TGTGCCAGCAGCTTATTCGAGAGGGACAATGAGCAGTTCTTC
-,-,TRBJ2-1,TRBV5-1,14,CASSLGGPGNEQFF,TGCGCCAGCAGCTTGGGCGGGCCGGGCAATGAGCAGTTCTTC
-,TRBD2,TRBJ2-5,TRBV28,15,CASSLMSGSRETQYF,TGTGCCAGCAGTTTAATGAGCGGGAGCCGGGAGACCCAGTACTTC
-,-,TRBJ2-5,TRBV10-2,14,CATRQDPAKGTQYF,TGCGCCACCCGTCAGGACCCAGCAAAAGGGACCCAGTACTTC
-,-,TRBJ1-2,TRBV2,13,CASSEIGQYGYTF,TGTGCCAGCAGCGAAATTGGACAGTATGGCTACACCTTC
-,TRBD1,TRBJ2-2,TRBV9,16,CASSPAGTGGTGELFF,TGTGCCAGCAGCCCAGCCGGGACAGGGGGTACCGGGGAGCTGTTTTTT
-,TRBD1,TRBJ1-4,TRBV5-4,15,CASSSIQGGDEKLFF,TGTGCCAGCAGCTCGATACAGGGGGGGGATGAAAAACTGTTTTTT
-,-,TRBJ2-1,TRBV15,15,CATSRGASSYNEQFF,TGTGCCACCAGCAGAGGGGCCAGCTCCTACAATGAGCAGTTCTTC
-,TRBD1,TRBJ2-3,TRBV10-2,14,CASTPLTGTDTQYF,TGCGCCAGCACTCCCCTGACAGGGACAGATACGCAGTATTTT
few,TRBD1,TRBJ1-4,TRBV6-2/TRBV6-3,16,CASSYSSGTGAEKLFF,TGTGCCAGCAGTTACTCTTCCGGGACAGGCGCGGAAAAACTGTTTTTT
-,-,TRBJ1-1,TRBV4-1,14,CASSRDIRNTEAFF,TGCGCCAGCAGCCGGGACATTAGGAACACTGAAGCTTTCTTT
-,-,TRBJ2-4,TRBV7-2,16,CASSLGPGTLKNIQYF,TGTGCCAGCAGCTTGGGGCCCGGGACACTGAAAAACATTCAGTACTTC
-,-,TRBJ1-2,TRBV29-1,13,CSAKSGSNYGYTF,TGCAGCGCAAAATCAGGGTCTAACTATGGCTACACCTTC
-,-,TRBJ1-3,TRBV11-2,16,CASSPPQSTYGNTIYF,TGTGCCAGCAGCCCCCCCCAGAGCACTTATGGAAACACCATATATTTT
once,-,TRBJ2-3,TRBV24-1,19,CATGGRPGDSPDSTDTQYF,TGTGCCACCGGGGGGCGGCCAGGCGACTCACCTGATAGCACAGATACGCAGTATTTT
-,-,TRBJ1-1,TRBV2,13,CASRDTANTEAFF,TGTGCCAGCAGGGACACGGCGAACACTGAAGCTTTCTTT
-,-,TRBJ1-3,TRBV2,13,CASSVSAGNTIYF,TGTGCCAGCAGTGTCAGCGCTGGAAACACCATATATTTT
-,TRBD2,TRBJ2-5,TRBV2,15,CASSYSGRREETQYF,TGTGCCAGCAGTTATAGCGGGAGGCGGGAAGAGACCCAGTACTTC
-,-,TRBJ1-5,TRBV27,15,CASSLSLTLNQPQHF,TGTGCCAGCAGTTTATCGTTGACACTAAATCAGCCCCAGCATTTT
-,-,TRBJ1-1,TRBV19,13,CASSIALNTEAFF,TGTGCCAGTAGTATCGCCTTGAACACTGAAGCTTTCTTT
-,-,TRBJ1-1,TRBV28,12,CASSFAARGAFF,TGTGCCAGCAGTTTCGCGGCCCGTGGGGCTTTCTTT
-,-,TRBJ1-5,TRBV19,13,CASSRRGHQPQHF,TGTGCCAGTAGTAGGAGAGGGCATCAGCCCCAGCATTTT
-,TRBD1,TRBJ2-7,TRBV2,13,CASSVQGAGEQYF,TGTGCCAGCAGTGTACAGGGGGCGGGTGAGCAGTACTTC
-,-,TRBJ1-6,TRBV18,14,CASSPRSENSPLHF,TGTGCCAGCTCACCACGGTCAGAAAATTCACCCCTCCACTTT
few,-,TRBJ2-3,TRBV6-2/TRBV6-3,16,CASSAIPGQETGTQYF,TGTGCCAGCAGTGCAATTCCGGGACAAGAAACGGGTACGCAGTATTTT
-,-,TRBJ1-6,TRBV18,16,CASSRTDSSYNSPLHF,TGTGCCAGCTCACGGACAGACAGCTCCTATAATTCACCCCTCCACTTT
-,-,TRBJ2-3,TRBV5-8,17,CASSLAGAGVRTDTQYF,TGTGCCAGCAGCTTGGCCGGGGCAGGGGTCCGCACAGATACGCAGTATTTT
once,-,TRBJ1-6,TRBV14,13,CASSRVGNSPLHF,TGTGCCAGCAGCCGAGTAGGGAATTCACCCCTCCACTTT